A single sample gave rise to the 4 T cell receptor beta chains below, sequenced in a study of identical twins. MiXCR, applied by TCRdb to the 5' RACE reads, yields one record per CDR3 protein. The data hold about 720,000 distinct CDR3 sequences, with under 9% observed a single time. In addition, the sample was reused for a study of yellow fever vaccine responses in identical twins.

The sample comprised PBMCs. These receptors were collected from a woman between 18 and 30 years old in good health.

This clonotype was picked up many times. V and J are TRBV20-1 and TRBJ2-1, with D possibly being TRBD1 (5 bases). The CDR3 covers 18 residues. V lost 3 bases to trimming and J lost 4 bases, with 25 bases between them. Looked up from germline, CDR1 is DFQATT and CDR2 is SNEGSKA (reference sequence). CDR3 sequence reads: CSASGRQGGRGKYNEQFF. The CDR3 bases are TGCAGTGCTAGCGGTAGGCAGGGTGGTAGGGGTAAATACAATGAGCAGTTCTTC.

This clonotype was observed at least ten times. The gene calls are TRBV15 and TRBJ1-6; D is undetermined. From germline, CDR1 is LNHNV and CDR2 YYDKDF (reference sequence). This CDR3 is built from 12 residues. Trimming stripped 0 bases from V and 7 bases from J, with 1 base between. CDR3 sequence reads: CATSRENSPLHF. The CDR3 nucleotides are TGTGCCACCAGCAGAGAGAATTCACCCCTCCACTTT.

There are a few counts of this clonotype. The chain joins TRBV10-3 to TRBJ2-1; TRBD2 agrees at 8 bases. The V and J ends lost 10 bases and 6 bases, in that order; junction bases with no gene match: 11. The CDR3 covers 14 residues. Germline loops: CDR1 ENHRY, CDR2 SYGVKD. CDR3 DNA: TGTGCCAGGACCAAGGGGCTAGCGGGCAATGAGCAGTTCTTC. Its translation is CARTKGLAGNEQFF.

CDR3: CASSLVWSGSGQETQYF. CDR3 coding DNA: TGTGCCAGCAGCTTAGTTTGGTCGGGTAGCGGTCAAGAGACCCAGTACTTC. The rearrangement joins TRBV7-2 to TRBJ2-5; D might be TRBD2 (6 bases). CDR1 SGHTA and CDR2 FQGNSA come from the germline V gene. The CDR3 is 17 amino acids. With 1 base removed from V and 2 bases from J, the gap between germline ends came to 17 bases.